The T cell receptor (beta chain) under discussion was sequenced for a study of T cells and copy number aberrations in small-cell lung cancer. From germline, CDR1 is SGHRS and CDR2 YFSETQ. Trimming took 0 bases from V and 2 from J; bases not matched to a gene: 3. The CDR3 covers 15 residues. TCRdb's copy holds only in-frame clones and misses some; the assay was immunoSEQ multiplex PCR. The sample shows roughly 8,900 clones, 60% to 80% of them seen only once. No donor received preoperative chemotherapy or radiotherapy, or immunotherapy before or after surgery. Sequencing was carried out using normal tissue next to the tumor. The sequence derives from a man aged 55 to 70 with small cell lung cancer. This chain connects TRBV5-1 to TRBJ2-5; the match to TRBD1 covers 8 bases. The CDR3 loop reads CASSLGTGWQETQYF. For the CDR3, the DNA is TGCGCCAGCAGCTTGGGGACAGGGTGGCAAGAGACCCAGTACTTC.